A selection of T cell receptor beta chains follows, all from one sample in a study of T cell changes during pregnancy in multiple sclerosis. Profiled with immunoSEQ multiplex PCR; TCRdb holds only in-frame clones, not every one. The data hold fewer than 75,000 clones, with 91% observed a single time. Sequences were derived from peripheral blood, sampled after pregnancy. These receptor sequences come from a female donor in good health, enrolled as a control in a pregnancy study. Both conserved end residues are part of each CDR3. The D gene is left open where the match is weak. Only part of the rows carry a size: once, few, many, or a class if the clone is expanded.

clone_size j_call v_call d_call cdr3_nt cdr3_aa
- TRBJ2-3 TRBV5-1 TRBD2 TGCGCCAGCAGCTTGAGGGTGGGAGGGCCGGGAGATACGCAGTATTTT CASSLRVGGPGDTQYF
- TRBJ2-7 TRBV5-6 - TGTGCCAGCAGCCAGGGTTTATTCAGGCCTCCCTACGAGCAGTACTTC CASSQGLFRPPYEQYF
- TRBJ1-1 TRBV7-2 TRBD1 TGTGCCAGCAGAAGGGACAGGGGGACGAACACTGAAGCTTTCTTT CASRRDRGTNTEAFF
- TRBJ2-7 TRBV5-4 - TGTGCCAGCAGCCGAGACAGGCTCGAGCAGTACTTC CASSRDRLEQYF
- TRBJ2-1 TRBV7-6 TRBD2 TGTGCCAGCAGCTTAGTGACTAGCGGGGCGAGGGGCAATGAGCAGTTCTTC CASSLVTSGARGNEQFF
- TRBJ2-5 TRBV6-5 - TGTGCCAGCAGTTACTCTAGCGGAGGGAGGGAGACCCAGTACTTC CASSYSSGGRETQYF
- TRBJ1-2 TRBV5-1 TRBD1 TGCGCCAGCAGCCCAAAAAATCAGGGGGCTAACTATGGCTACACCTTC CASSPKNQGANYGYTF
- TRBJ2-5 TRBV7-2 TRBD2 TGTGCCAGCAGCTTAGGGACTAGCGGAGGTCAAGAGACCCAGTACTTC CASSLGTSGGQETQYF
- TRBJ1-2 TRBV19 TRBD1 TGTGCCAGTAGTAAGGGACAGGATTATGGCTACACCTTC CASSKGQDYGYTF
- TRBJ2-1 TRBV7-9 - TGTGCCAGCAGTCCCCAAGGGGGACCCTACAATGAGCAGTTCTTC CASSPQGGPYNEQFF
- TRBJ1-2 TRBV5-6 TRBD1 TGTGCCAGCAGCCCCGGGACAGGGGGTTATGGCTACACCTTC CASSPGTGGYGYTF
once TRBJ2-5 TRBV5-6 - TGTGCCAGCAGCTGGCGAGAGAGCCTTGGGGAGGAGACCCAGTACTTC CASSWRESLGEETQYF
- TRBJ2-5 TRBV5-1 - TGCGCCAGCAGCCCACAGACAGGGAGGACGGGAGAGACCCAGTACTTC CASSPQTGRTGETQYF
- TRBJ1-2 TRBV28 TRBD1 TGTGCCAGCAGTTCACAGGGGGCAGGGGACTATGGCTACACCTTC CASSSQGAGDYGYTF
- TRBJ1-2 TRBV7-9 - TGTGCCAGCAGTCCAGCGGCCTATGGCTACACCTTC CASSPAAYGYTF
- TRBJ1-4 TRBV7-9 - TGTGCCAGCAGCCCTAGCTTTTCTGCAACTAATGAAAAACTGTTTTTT CASSPSFSATNEKLFF
- TRBJ1-2 TRBV5-4 TRBD1 TGTGCCAGCAGCTTTCCGGACAGGGACTATGGCTACACCTTC CASSFPDRDYGYTF
once TRBJ1-4 TRBV19 TRBD1 TGTGCCAGTAGTACCCCCGGGACAGGGGATGAAAAACTGTTTTTT CASSTPGTGDEKLFF
- TRBJ2-1 TRBV7-9 TRBD1 TGTGCCAGCAGCTTCGGACAGGGGAGCAACAATGAGCAGTTCTTC CASSFGQGSNNEQFF
- TRBJ2-2 TRBV27 - TGTGCCAGCAGTCAGGGTCGGGACACCGGGGAGCTGTTTTTT CASSQGRDTGELFF
- TRBJ2-7 TRBV6-5 TRBD2 TGTGCCAGCAGGCTCATAGCGGGAGGGCCCGGCGAGCAGTACTTC CASRLIAGGPGEQYF
- TRBJ2-1 TRBV4-2 TRBD2 TGTGCCAGCAGCCACAAGCTAGCGGGAGGGGGGGCCTACAATGAGCAGTTCTTC CASSHKLAGGGAYNEQFF
- TRBJ2-7 TRBV6-6 - TGTGCCAGCAGTTACTCGGACACCCGGGTTGAGCAGTACTTC CASSYSDTRVEQYF
- TRBJ2-1 TRBV12-5 TRBD2 TGTGCTAGTGGCTATAGCGGGGGGGCCAATGAGCAGTTCTTC CASGYSGGANEQFF
- TRBJ2-2 TRBV7-3 - TGTGCCAGCAGCCCCAAACCCCCCGGGGGGCGAGGCACCGGGGAGCTGTTTTTT CASSPKPPGGRGTGELFF
- TRBJ1-2 TRBV5-6 - TGTGCCAGCAGCTTTAGGACAGCGAACTATGGCTACACCTTC CASSFRTANYGYTF
- TRBJ1-5 TRBV6-5 - TGTGCCAGCAGACCCTCCGGGACTGATTTGAGGCCCCAGCATTTT CASRPSGTDLRPQHF
- TRBJ2-5 TRBV20-1 - TGCAGTGGACAGATTCAAGAGACCCAGTACTTC CSGQIQETQYF
few TRBJ2-7 TRBV6-1 - TGTGCCAGCTCTCTATCCCAGGGTTTGAGGGAGCAGTACTTC CASSLSQGLREQYF
medium-sized TRBJ1-1 TRBV29-1 - TGCAGCGTTAGTATACGGGAGCCTGAAGCTTTCTTT CSVSIREPEAFF
- TRBJ2-2 TRBV7-9 - TGTGCCAGCAGCACACACCGAGCAGGGAAGGGGGACACCGGGGAGCTGTTTTTT CASSTHRAGKGDTGELFF
- TRBJ2-7 TRBV7-2 - TGTGCCAGCAGCTCCCAGGGGATATCCTACGAGCAGTACTTC CASSSQGISYEQYF
- TRBJ1-2 TRBV5-6 - TGTGCCAGCAGCTTGGGGGGCCCCTATGGCTACACCTTC CASSLGGPYGYTF
- TRBJ2-3 TRBV18 TRBD1 TGTGCCAGCTCACCTCCGGGACAGGGGAAAGATACGCAGTATTTT CASSPPGQGKDTQYF
- TRBJ2-7 TRBV10-3 TRBD1 TGTGCCATTTCGGGACAGGGCTTCTACGAGCAGTACTTC CAISGQGFYEQYF
- TRBJ1-2 TRBV7-2 - TGTGCCAGCAAACTAACCTCTCCAGGGAACTATGGCTACACCTTC CASKLTSPGNYGYTF
- TRBJ2-5 TRBV10-3 TRBD2 TGTGCCATCAGTGACTCCGGGACTAGCGGGGGACAAGAGACCCAGTACTTC CAISDSGTSGGQETQYF
few TRBJ1-2 TRBV7-9 TRBD1 TGTGCCAGCAGCCCCATGGACAGGGGGGTTAACACCTTC CASSPMDRGVNTF
- TRBJ2-1 TRBV5-4 TRBD2 TGTGCCAGCAGCTTGTGGGCGGGGGGGGCCTACAATGAGCAGTTCTTC CASSLWAGGAYNEQFF
- TRBJ2-7 TRBV7-3 - TGTGCCAGCAGCCCTCAAACATCCTACGAGCAGTACTTC CASSPQTSYEQYF
- TRBJ1-5 TRBV18 - TGTGCCAGCTCACCAAAGGAGTATCAGCCCCAGCATTTT CASSPKEYQPQHF
- TRBJ1-2 TRBV19 TRBD1 TGTGCCAGTAGTTTCGCCCCCAGGACAGGCGGCTACACCTTC CASSFAPRTGGYTF
- TRBJ1-2 TRBV5-1 TRBD1 TGCGCCAGCAGCCCGGGGACAGGATATGGCTACACCTTC CASSPGTGYGYTF
- TRBJ1-1 TRBV19 TRBD1 TGTGCCAGTAGACTACAGGGGGAAACTGAAGCTTTCTTT CASRLQGETEAFF
- TRBJ2-3 TRBV4-2 - TGTGCCAGCAGCCACGGGGACACCCAAGATACGCAGTATTTT CASSHGDTQDTQYF
- TRBJ2-3 TRBV9 TRBD2 TGTGCCAGCGCCCCGGGCGGGAGTTACGTAGATACGCAGTATTTT CASAPGGSYVDTQYF
- TRBJ1-1 TRBV2 TRBD1 TGTGCCAGCATTGTATGGACAGGGCAGAAAGCTTTCTTT CASIVWTGQKAFF
- TRBJ2-3 TRBV7-6 TRBD2 TGTGCCAGCAGCACCCGAGCGGGATGGAGCACAGATACGCAGTATTTT CASSTRAGWSTDTQYF
- TRBJ1-2 TRBV5-6 - TGTGCCAGCAGCTCGCCAGTTAACTATGGCTACACCTTC CASSSPVNYGYTF
few TRBJ2-4 TRBV5-4 TRBD2 TGTGCCAGCAGCTTGGGGAACCGGACTAGCGAGAACCTAGCCAAAAACATTCAGTACTTC CASSLGNRTSENLAKNIQYF
- TRBJ1-3 TRBV11-3 TRBD1 TGTGCCAGCAGCTCACTACCGGGACAGGGATACTCTGGAAACACCATATATTTT CASSSLPGQGYSGNTIYF